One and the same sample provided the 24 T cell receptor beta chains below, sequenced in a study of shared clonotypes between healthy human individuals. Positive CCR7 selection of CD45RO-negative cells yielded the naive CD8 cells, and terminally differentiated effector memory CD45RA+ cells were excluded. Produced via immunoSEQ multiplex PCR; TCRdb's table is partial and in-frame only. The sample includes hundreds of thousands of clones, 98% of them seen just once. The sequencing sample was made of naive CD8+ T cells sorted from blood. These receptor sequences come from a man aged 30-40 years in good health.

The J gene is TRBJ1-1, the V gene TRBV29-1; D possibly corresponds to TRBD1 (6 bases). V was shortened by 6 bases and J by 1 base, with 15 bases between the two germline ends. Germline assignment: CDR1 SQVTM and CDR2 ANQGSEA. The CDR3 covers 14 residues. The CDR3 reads CSVRRGTTNTEAFF. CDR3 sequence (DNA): TGCAGCGTCCGCAGGGGAACAACGAACACTGAAGCTTTCTTT.

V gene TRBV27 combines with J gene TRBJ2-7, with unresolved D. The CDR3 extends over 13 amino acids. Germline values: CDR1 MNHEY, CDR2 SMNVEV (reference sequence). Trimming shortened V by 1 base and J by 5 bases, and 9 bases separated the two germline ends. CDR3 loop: CASSLWVGDEQYF. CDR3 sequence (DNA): TGTGCCAGCAGTTTATGGGTAGGTGACGAGCAGTACTTC.

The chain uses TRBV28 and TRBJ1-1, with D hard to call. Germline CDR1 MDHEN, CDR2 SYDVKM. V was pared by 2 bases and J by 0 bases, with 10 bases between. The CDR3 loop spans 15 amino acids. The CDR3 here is CASSLAVDMNTEAFF. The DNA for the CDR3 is TGTGCCAGCAGTTTAGCGGTTGACATGAACACTGAAGCTTTCTTT.

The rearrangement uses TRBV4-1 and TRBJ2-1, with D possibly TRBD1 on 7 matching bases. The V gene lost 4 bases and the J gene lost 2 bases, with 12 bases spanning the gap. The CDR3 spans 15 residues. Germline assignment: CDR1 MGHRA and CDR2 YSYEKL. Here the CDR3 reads CASSPGGRPYNEQFF. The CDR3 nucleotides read TGCGCCAGCAGCCCAGGGGGGAGGCCCTACAATGAGCAGTTCTTC.

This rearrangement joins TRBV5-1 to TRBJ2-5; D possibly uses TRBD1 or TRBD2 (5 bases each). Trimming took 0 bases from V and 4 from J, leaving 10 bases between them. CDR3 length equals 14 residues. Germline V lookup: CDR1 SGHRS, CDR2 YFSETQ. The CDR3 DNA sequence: TGCGCCAGCAGCTTGGCCGTTGGGACAGAGACCCAGTACTTC. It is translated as CASSLAVGTETQYF.

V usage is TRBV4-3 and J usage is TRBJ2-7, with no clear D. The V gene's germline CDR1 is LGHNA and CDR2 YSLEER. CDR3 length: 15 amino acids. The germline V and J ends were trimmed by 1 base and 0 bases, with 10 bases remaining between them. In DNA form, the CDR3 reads TGCGCCAGCAGCCAAGCTTCGAAGAGCTCCTACGAGCAGTACTTC. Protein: CASSQASKSSYEQYF.

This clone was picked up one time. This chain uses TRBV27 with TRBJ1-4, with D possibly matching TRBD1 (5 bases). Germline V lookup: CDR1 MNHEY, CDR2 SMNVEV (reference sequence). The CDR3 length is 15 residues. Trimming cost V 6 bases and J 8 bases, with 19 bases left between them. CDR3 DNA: TGTGCCAGCAGCAGAGCGTCAGGGTTTGGCGAAAAACTGTTTTTT. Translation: CASSRASGFGEKLFF.

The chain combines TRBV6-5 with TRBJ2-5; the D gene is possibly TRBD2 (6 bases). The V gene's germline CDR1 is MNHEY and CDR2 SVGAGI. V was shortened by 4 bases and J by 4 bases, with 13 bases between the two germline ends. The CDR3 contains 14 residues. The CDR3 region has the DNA TGTGCCAGCAGTTCTACTGGGAGGATAGAGACCCAGTACTTC. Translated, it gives CASSSTGRIETQYF.

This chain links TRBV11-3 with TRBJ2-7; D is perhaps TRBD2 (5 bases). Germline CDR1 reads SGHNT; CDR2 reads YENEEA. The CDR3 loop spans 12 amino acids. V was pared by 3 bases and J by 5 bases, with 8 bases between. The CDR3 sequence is CASSFGRDEQYF. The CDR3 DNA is TGTGCCAGCAGCTTCGGGCGGGACGAGCAGTACTTC.

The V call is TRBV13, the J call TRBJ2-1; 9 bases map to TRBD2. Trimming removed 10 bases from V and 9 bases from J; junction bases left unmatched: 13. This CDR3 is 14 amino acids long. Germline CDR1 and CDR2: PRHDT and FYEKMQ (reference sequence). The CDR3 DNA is TGTGCCACCCGAGGAGCGGGGGGCGGTCCTGAGCAGTTCTTC. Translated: CATRGAGGGPEQFF.

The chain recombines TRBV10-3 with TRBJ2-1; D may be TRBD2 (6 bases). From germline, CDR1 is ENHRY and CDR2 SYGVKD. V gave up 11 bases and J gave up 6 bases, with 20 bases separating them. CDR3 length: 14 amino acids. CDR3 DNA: TGTGCCTCCAGAACGACCCAGGGAGGCAATGAGCAGTTCTTC. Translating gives CASRTTQGGNEQFF.

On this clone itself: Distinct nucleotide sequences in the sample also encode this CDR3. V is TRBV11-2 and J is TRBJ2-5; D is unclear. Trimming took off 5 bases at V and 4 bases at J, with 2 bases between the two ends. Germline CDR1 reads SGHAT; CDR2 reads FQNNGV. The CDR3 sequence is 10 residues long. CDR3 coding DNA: TGTGCCAGCAGCGGAGAGACCCAGTACTTC. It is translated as CASSGETQYF.

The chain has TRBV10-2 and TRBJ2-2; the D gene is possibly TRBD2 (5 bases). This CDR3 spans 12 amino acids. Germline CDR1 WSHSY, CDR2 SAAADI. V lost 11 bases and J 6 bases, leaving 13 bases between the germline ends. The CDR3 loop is CAAFGGAGELFF. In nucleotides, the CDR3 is TGCGCCGCATTCGGAGGCGCCGGGGAGCTGTTTTTT.

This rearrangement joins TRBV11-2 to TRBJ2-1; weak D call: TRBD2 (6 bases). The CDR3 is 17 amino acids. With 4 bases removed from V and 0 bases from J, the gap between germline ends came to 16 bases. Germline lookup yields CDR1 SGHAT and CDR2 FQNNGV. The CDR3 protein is CASSYTSLGPSYNEQFF. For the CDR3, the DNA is TGTGCCAGCAGCTACACTAGCCTGGGGCCCTCCTACAATGAGCAGTTCTTC.

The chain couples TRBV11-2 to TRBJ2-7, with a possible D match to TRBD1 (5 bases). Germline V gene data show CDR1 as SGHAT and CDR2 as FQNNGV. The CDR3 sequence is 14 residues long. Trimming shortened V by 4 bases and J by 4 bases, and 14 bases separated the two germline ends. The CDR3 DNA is TGTGCCAGCAGCTCCCTTAGGGGAAGTTACGAGCAGTACTTC. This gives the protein CASSSLRGSYEQYF.

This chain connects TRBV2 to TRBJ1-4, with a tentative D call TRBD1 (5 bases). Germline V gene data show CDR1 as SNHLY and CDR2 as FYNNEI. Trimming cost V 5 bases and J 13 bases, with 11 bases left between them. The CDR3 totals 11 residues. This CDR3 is CASSPGRGLFF. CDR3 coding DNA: TGTGCCAGCAGTCCGGGGAGGGGACTGTTTTTT.

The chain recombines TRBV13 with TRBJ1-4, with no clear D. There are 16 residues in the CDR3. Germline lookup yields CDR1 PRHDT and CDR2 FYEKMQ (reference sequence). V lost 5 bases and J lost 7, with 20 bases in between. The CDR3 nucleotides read TGTGCCAGCAGCCTCAAAGGAGGGCAAGAAGGTGAAAAACTGTTTTTT. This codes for CASSLKGGQEGEKLFF.

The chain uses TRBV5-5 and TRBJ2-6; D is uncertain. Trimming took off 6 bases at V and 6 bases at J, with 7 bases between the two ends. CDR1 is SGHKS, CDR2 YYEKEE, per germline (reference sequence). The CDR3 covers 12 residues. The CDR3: CASTSEANVLTF. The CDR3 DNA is TGTGCCAGCACCTCCGAGGCCAACGTCCTGACTTTC.

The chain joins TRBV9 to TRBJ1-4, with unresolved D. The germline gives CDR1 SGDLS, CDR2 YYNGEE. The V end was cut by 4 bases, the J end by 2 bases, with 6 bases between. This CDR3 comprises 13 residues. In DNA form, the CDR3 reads TGTGCCAGCAGCCCTGGCACTAATGAAAAACTGTTTTTT. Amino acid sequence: CASSPGTNEKLFF.

This CDR3 is CASSLGLDEQYF. CDR3 coding DNA: TGTGCCAGCAGCTTAGGGCTGGACGAGCAGTACTTC. The chain recombines TRBV6-6 with TRBJ2-7; D not certain. This CDR3 region has 12 residues. V shed 6 bases and J shed 5 bases, with 11 bases lying between them. Germline-derived CDR1 and CDR2 are MNHNY and SVGAGI (reference sequence).

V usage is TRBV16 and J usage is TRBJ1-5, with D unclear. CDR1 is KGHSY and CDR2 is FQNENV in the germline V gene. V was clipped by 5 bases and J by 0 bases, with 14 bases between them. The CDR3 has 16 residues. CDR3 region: CASSETREGSNQPQHF. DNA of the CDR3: TGTGCCAGCAGCGAAACAAGGGAAGGTAGCAATCAGCCCCAGCATTTT.

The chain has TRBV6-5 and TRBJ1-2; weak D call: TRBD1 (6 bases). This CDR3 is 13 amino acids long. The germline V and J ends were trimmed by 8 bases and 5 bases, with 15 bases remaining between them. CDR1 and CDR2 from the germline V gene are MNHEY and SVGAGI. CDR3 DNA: TGTGCCAGCTGGGGGGGGCTGGGTTATGGCTACACCTTC. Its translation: CASWGGLGYGYTF.

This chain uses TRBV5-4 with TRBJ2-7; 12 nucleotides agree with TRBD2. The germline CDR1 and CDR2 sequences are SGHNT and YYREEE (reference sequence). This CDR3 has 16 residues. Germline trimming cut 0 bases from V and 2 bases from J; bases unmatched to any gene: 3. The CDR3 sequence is CASSLALAGGPYEQYF. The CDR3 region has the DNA TGTGCCAGCAGCTTGGCTCTAGCGGGAGGGCCCTACGAGCAGTACTTC.

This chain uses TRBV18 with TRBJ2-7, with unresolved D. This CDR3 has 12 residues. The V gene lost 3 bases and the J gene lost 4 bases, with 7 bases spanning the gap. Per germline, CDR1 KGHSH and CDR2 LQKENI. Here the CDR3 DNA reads TGTGCCAGCTCACCGGCTACATACGAGCAGTACTTC. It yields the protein CASSPATYEQYF.